The 15 T cell receptor beta chains below were found in one sample sequenced in a study of identical twins. One entry per CDR3 protein results from TCRdb running MiXCR on the 5' RACE reads. The sample records hundreds of thousands of distinct CDR3 sequences, around an eighth being singletons. These same records also appear under a second study, on yellow fever vaccine responses in identical twins.

What was sequenced was CD8+ T cells sorted from blood. The origin of the receptors is a woman in her late teens or twenties in good health.

This clonotype was counted many times. The chain is built from TRBV9 and TRBJ1-1; 7 nucleotides agree with TRBD1. The CDR3 totals 15 residues. V trimming: 3 bases; J trimming: 4 bases; junction bases outside the gene matches: 9. The germline V gene has CDR1 SGDLS and CDR2 YYNGEE. The CDR3: CASSEGRGGITEAFF. CDR3 in DNA: TGTGCCAGCAGCGAGGGCAGGGGGGGAATCACTGAAGCTTTCTTT.

This clonotype was detected many times. The rearrangement uses TRBV12-3 or TRBV12-4 and TRBJ2-7; a possible D gene is TRBD2 (6 bases). The V end lost 8 bases, the J end lost 4 bases, and 9 bases lay between the germline ends. The CDR3 covers 11 residues. The CDR3 sequence is CASGGFYEQYF. As DNA, the CDR3 is TGTGCCAGCGGGGGGTTTTACGAGCAGTACTTC.

The chain is built from TRBV20-1 and TRBJ2-7, with D perhaps TRBD2 (5 bases). The CDR3 totals 14 residues. V lost 5 bases and J lost 3, with 17 bases in between. CDR1 and CDR2 from the germline V gene are DFQATT and SNEGSKA (reference sequence). CDR3 protein: CSASERFQGYEQYF. CDR3 DNA: TGCAGTGCTTCAGAGCGGTTTCAAGGCTACGAGCAGTACTTC.

This clonotype was counted only a few times. Mismatch with germline at one junction end may stem from a read error. V gene TRBV7-9 combines with J gene TRBJ2-3; possible D gene TRBD2, 5 bases. The germline CDR1 and CDR2 sequences are SEHNR and FQNEAQ (reference sequence). The CDR3 sequence is 15 residues long. This CDR3 is CAGSLGGLSTDTQYF. DNA for the CDR3: TGTGCCGGCAGCTTAGGAGGCCTAAGCACAGATACGCAGTATTTT.

The chain has TRBV2 and TRBJ2-7, with D perhaps given as TRBD1 or TRBD2 (5 bases each). The CDR3 covers 14 residues. CDR1 is SNHLY, CDR2 FYNNEI, per germline. V was trimmed by 4 bases and J by 4 bases, leaving 14 bases between them. Here the CDR3 reads CASSGQGSGYEQYV. The CDR3 nucleotides read TGTGCCAGCAGTGGGCAGGGCTCGGGGTACGAGCAGTACGTC.

CDR3: CASRSLGPTSGGPNEQFF. The CDR3 region has the DNA TGTGCCAGCAGGTCCCTTGGGCCGACTAGCGGGGGGCCCAATGAGCAGTTCTTC. V gene TRBV11-2 combines with J gene TRBJ2-1, with 13 bases identical to TRBD2. Germline CDR1 reads SGHAT; CDR2 reads FQNNGV. With 6 bases clipped from V and 6 bases from J, the junction kept 14 bases outside the gene matches. The CDR3 runs to 18 residues.

This clonotype came up a few times. V is TRBV7-9 and J is TRBJ1-1, with TRBD1 as a possible D gene (5 bases). The germline gives CDR1 SEHNR, CDR2 FQNEAQ (reference sequence). V was trimmed by 5 bases and J by 4 bases, leaving 17 bases between them. This CDR3 is built from 15 residues. CDR3 DNA sequence: TGTGCCAGCAGCCCGCTGGCGGGGCAGGGCACTGAAGCTTTCTTT. Its translation is CASSPLAGQGTEAFF.

The chain couples TRBV4-1 to TRBJ2-2; D uncertain. CDR3 length: 15 amino acids. The V gene's germline CDR1 is MGHRA and CDR2 YSYEKL. Trimming took 0 bases from V and 1 from J, leaving 6 bases between them. This CDR3 reads CASSQEPGNTGELFF. As DNA, the CDR3 is TGCGCCAGCAGCCAAGAGCCAGGGAACACCGGGGAGCTGTTTTTT.

This chain uses TRBV7-6 with TRBJ2-7; possibly TRBD2 for D (6 bases). Per the germline V gene, CDR1 is SGHVS and CDR2 is FNYEAQ. V lost 5 bases and J 0 bases, leaving 20 bases between the germline ends. The CDR3 totals 17 residues. For the CDR3, the DNA is TGTGCCAGCAGCCTCGGGAGACCGTCGGTACTCTCCTACGAGCAGTACTTC. It specifies CASSLGRPSVLSYEQYF.

This clonotype was counted only a few times. The V and J genes are TRBV12-3 or TRBV12-4 and TRBJ1-5; D is possibly TRBD1 (5 bases). Trimming stripped 3 bases from V and 0 bases from J, with 12 bases between. The CDR3 runs 16 residues. The CDR3 sequence is CASSFPGDYSNQPQHF. CDR3 DNA: TGTGCCAGCAGTTTCCCCGGGGACTATAGCAATCAGCCCCAGCATTTT.

The DNA for the CDR3 is TGCGCCAGCAGCTTGGGGTCTAGTGGGATGGAGCAGTTCTTC. Its translation is CASSLGSSGMEQFF. The chain links TRBV5-1 to TRBJ2-1; D gene unclear. The CDR3 has 14 residues. From germline, CDR1 is SGHRS and CDR2 YFSETQ. Deletions cut 0 bases from V and 10 bases from J, with 14 bases between.

In this sample, this clonotype turned up many times. The chain joins TRBV5-1 to TRBJ2-1; TRBD1 matches 7 bases. CDR3 length: 13 residues. Looked up from germline, CDR1 is SGHRS and CDR2 is YFSETQ. The trim removed 6 bases at V and 9 bases at J, leaving 9 bases unmatched. For the CDR3, the DNA is TGCGCCAGCAACCAAGGACAGGAAGGTGAGCAGTTCTTC. The encoded protein is CASNQGQEGEQFF.

This clonotype showed up just a few times. The gene calls are TRBV9 and TRBJ2-1; 7 bases agree with TRBD2. V shed 2 bases, J shed 4 bases, and the junction held 6 bases outside the gene matches. CDR1 is SGDLS, CDR2 YYNGEE, per germline. The CDR3 has 15 residues. This CDR3 reads CASSVDSGRYNEQFF. The CDR3 region has the DNA TGTGCCAGCAGCGTGGATAGCGGGCGGTACAATGAGCAGTTCTTC.

V is TRBV20-1 and J is TRBJ1-2; no reliable D call. The germline V and J ends were trimmed by 0 bases and 0 bases, with 17 bases remaining between them. This CDR3 is built from 17 residues. Germline V gives CDR1 DFQATT, CDR2 SNEGSKA (reference sequence). The CDR3 DNA sequence: TGCAGTGCTAGAGATTCGGCATCCCCTGATTCTAACTATGGCTACACCTTC. Encoded protein: CSARDSASPDSNYGYTF.

This clonotype showed up just once. The chain links TRBV10-2 to TRBJ2-5, with D perhaps matching TRBD2 (7 bases). In germline, CDR1 is WSHSY, CDR2 SAAADI. V lost 6 bases and J 1 base, leaving 15 bases between the germline ends. The CDR3 length is 15 residues. The CDR3 region is CASREGGGFQETQYF. CDR3 sequence (DNA): TGCGCCAGCAGGGAGGGGGGGGGCTTCCAAGAGACCCAGTACTTC.